The 15 T cell receptor beta chains below all came from one sample that was sequenced in a study of blood T cells in healthy people across ages (dated by TCRdb to between 2014 and 2016). Receptor amplification or capture employed 5' RACE. Sequenced using an Illumina HiSeq 2500. A second PCR of 7 to 11 cycles was run with a J-beta primer mix and a sample-barcoded 5' primer. Clones were called with MiXCR by TCRdb after fastp trimmed the public reads at Q25, and only in-frame beta chains were retained. Each entry merges the rows of one CDR3 protein and shows their most common DNA and genes. This sample is represented by hundreds of thousands of distinct CDR3 sequences; 20% to 25% of them were singletons. In total, the top ten clones hold roughly a tenth of the sample. These data were also filed under a second study, of T cells of mothers and their children.

Specimen: blood. These receptors all stem from a boy younger than 18 in good health.

The rearrangement links TRBV7-9 to TRBJ2-7, with D possibly TRBD1 on 8 matching bases. Germline CDR1 SEHNR, CDR2 FQNEAQ (reference sequence). The CDR3 is 15 residues long. Trimming shortened V by 3 bases and J by 4 bases, and 16 bases separated the two germline ends. This CDR3 reads CASSFGTQGGYEQYF. In DNA, the CDR3 is TGTGCCAGCAGCTTTGGAACACAGGGGGGGTACGAGCAGTACTTC.

This chain links TRBV3-1 with TRBJ2-7; the match to TRBD2 covers 8 bases. CDR1 is LGHDT and CDR2 is YNNKEL in the germline V gene (reference sequence). This CDR3 comprises 13 residues. Trimming removed 4 bases from V and 2 bases from J; junction bases left unmatched: 1. Here the CDR3 DNA reads TGTGCCAGCAGCCGAGCGGGGGCCTACGAGCAGTACTTC. Translating gives CASSRAGAYEQYF.

J is TRBJ2-5 and V is TRBV7-2; 8 bases agree with TRBD2. With 7 bases clipped from V and 11 bases from J, the junction kept 15 bases outside the gene matches. Germline V gene sequence: CDR1 SGHTA, CDR2 FQGNSA. The CDR3 has 14 amino acids. The CDR3 is CASNRPAGDKEQYF. The DNA of the CDR3 is TGTGCCAGCAACCGCCCAGCGGGAGATAAAGAGCAGTACTTC.

The gene calls are TRBV6-5 and TRBJ2-5, with TRBD1 matching 9 bases. The CDR3 length is 18 residues. Germline V CDR1 and CDR2: MNHEY, SVGAGI. V lost 4 bases to trimming and J lost 4 bases; unmatched junction nucleotides: 16. CDR3 sequence (DNA): TGTGCCAGCAGTTTACTACTCCAGTCCCGACAGGGGGGAGAGACCCAGTACTTC. It codes for CASSLLLQSRQGGETQYF.

This clonotype was seen a handful of times. The V and J genes are TRBV4-3 and TRBJ2-5; D possibly uses TRBD1 or TRBD2 (5 bases each). The DNA end is more similar to TRBJ2-1, so the J call may be wrong. This CDR3 region has 16 residues. Germline V lookup: CDR1 LGHNA, CDR2 YSLEER. The CDR3 region is CASSPYLRDLHNEQFF. The DNA of the CDR3 is TGCGCCAGCAGCCCATACCTAAGGGACCTACACAATGAGCAGTTCTTC.

The table lists this clonotype with a few counts. The V call is TRBV5-1, the J call TRBJ1-1; D unclear. Looked up from germline, CDR1 is SGHRS and CDR2 is YFSETQ. The CDR3 length is 13 residues. Trimming took 4 bases from V and 4 from J, leaving 11 bases between them. The chain's CDR3 is CASSISPGTEAFF. CDR3 bases: TGCGCCAGCAGCATCTCCCCGGGCACTGAAGCTTTCTTT.

This clonotype was counted a few times. The rearrangement joins TRBV11-3 to TRBJ1-5; D unresolved. Germline CDR1 and CDR2: SGHNT and YENEEA. With 3 bases removed from V and 4 bases from J, the gap between germline ends came to 7 bases. The CDR3 spans 13 residues. DNA of the CDR3: TGTGCCAGCAGCTTTAGGAAAAATCAGCCCCAGCATTTT. Its translation: CASSFRKNQPQHF.

The chain uses TRBV19 and TRBJ2-4; 15 nucleotides match TRBD2. CDR1 LNHDA and CDR2 SQIVND come from the germline V gene (reference sequence). This CDR3 contains 17 residues. V dropped 6 bases and J dropped 0; count of bases not matched to a gene: 3. The CDR3 here is CASRGTSGGLAKNIQYF. CDR3 DNA: TGTGCCAGTAGGGGGACTAGCGGGGGGTTAGCCAAAAACATTCAGTACTTC.

The V and J genes are TRBV12-3 or TRBV12-4 and TRBJ2-7; 12 nucleotides match TRBD1. The CDR3 is 15 amino acids. Trimming removed 6 bases from V and 6 bases from J; junction bases left unmatched: 9. CDR3 in DNA: TGTGCCAGCAGCCCGGGACAGGGGGCGCCGTCCGAGCAGTACTTC. This sequence encodes CASSPGQGAPSEQYF.

The rearrangement joins TRBV5-6 to TRBJ1-1; no definite D call. Germline CDR1 reads SGHDT; CDR2 reads YYEEEE. V was trimmed by 1 base and J by 1 base, leaving 8 bases between them. This CDR3 is 14 amino acids long. The CDR3 DNA reads as TGTGCCAGCAGCTTGCTCCGGTGGAACACTGAAGCTTTCTTT. It yields the protein CASSLLRWNTEAFF.

V usage is TRBV12-3 or TRBV12-4 and J usage is TRBJ2-7, with TRBD1 identical over 8 bases. The CDR3 is made up of 14 amino acids. The trim removed 6 bases at V and 4 bases at J, leaving 8 bases unmatched. DNA of the CDR3: TGTGCCAGCAGCCCGGACAGGGAACTGTACGAGCAGTACTTC. This translates into CASSPDRELYEQYF.

The chain recombines TRBV27 with TRBJ1-6; a weak D match, TRBD1 (5 bases). V was clipped by 6 bases and J by 7 bases, with 16 bases between them. There are 15 residues in the CDR3. Looked up from germline, CDR1 is MNHEY and CDR2 is SMNVEV (reference sequence). In DNA, the CDR3 is TGTGCCAGCAGCCCGATGGGGGATTGGAATTCACCCCTCCACTTT. The encoded protein is CASSPMGDWNSPLHF.

The chain recombines TRBV11-2 with TRBJ2-3; D unclear. Germline CDR1 and CDR2: SGHAT and FQNNGV. Trimming left V 1 base short and J 2 bases short, with 13 bases between. CDR3 length equals 16 residues. The CDR3: CASSLVAYSNTDTQYF. CDR3 in DNA: TGTGCCAGCAGCTTAGTTGCCTACTCAAACACAGATACGCAGTATTTT.

This clonotype was found many times. One end of the junction is discordant with germline, which a read error may explain. The rearrangement links TRBV4-2 to TRBJ2-5, with a weak D call TRBD2 (5 bases). The CDR3 consists of 15 residues. Looked up from germline, CDR1 is LGHNA and CDR2 is YNFKEQ. The chain's CDR3 is CASSQELERGETRYF. The DNA of the CDR3 is TGTGCCAGCAGCCAAGAACTGGAACGGGGAGAGACCCGGTACTTC.

This clonotype has ten or more counts. The V call is TRBV18, the J call TRBJ1-1; 9 bases map to TRBD1. CDR3 size: 14 residues. Germline V gives CDR1 KGHSH, CDR2 LQKENI. V gave up 3 bases and J gave up 5 bases; unmatched junction bases: 4. The CDR3 is CASSPDRGGTEAFF. CDR3 coding DNA: TGTGCCAGCTCACCGGACAGGGGAGGGACTGAAGCTTTCTTT.